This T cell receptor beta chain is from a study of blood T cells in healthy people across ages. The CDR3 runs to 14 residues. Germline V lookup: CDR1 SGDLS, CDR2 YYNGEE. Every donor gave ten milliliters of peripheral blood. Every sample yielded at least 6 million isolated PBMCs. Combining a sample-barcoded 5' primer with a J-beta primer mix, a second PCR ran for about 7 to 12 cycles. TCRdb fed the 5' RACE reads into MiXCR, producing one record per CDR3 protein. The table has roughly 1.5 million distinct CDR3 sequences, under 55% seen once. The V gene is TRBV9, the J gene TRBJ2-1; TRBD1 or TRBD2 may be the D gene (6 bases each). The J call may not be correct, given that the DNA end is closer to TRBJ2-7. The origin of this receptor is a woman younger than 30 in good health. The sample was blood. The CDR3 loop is CASSEGGSYNEQYF. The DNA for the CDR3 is TGTGCCAGCAGCGAGGGGGGCTCCTACAATGAGCAGTACTTC.